Following are 17 T cell receptor beta chains from one sample sequenced in a study of CD8+ T cells in alopecia areata. RNA, once extracted, was reverse transcribed into cDNA for use as the sequencing template. The protocol was immunoSEQ multiplex PCR, while the TCRdb copy is restricted to in-frame clones and leaves out a portion. The sample records over 150,000 clones, less than 70% being singletons. Treatment defined: oral pan-JAK inhibitor, 5-10 mg twice daily. The sequencing here drew on CD4+ T cells sorted from blood, taken at week 24, from a patient treated with tofacitinib. The receptors stem from a human donor with alopecia areata.

This chain joins TRBV4-2 and TRBJ1-4; TRBD1 might be the D (5 bases). This CDR3 spans 14 amino acids. V gave up 2 bases and J gave up 7 bases, with 11 bases separating them. Germline V gene lookup returns CDR1 LGHNA and CDR2 YNFKEQ. CDR3 region: CASSQTGSVEKLFF. CDR3 DNA sequence: TGTGCCAGCAGCCAAACAGGTTCGGTTGAAAAACTGTTTTTT.

A few counts support this clone. This chain uses TRBV28 with TRBJ2-3; D is tentatively TRBD1 or TRBD2 (5 bases each). V was cut by 1 base and J by 1 base, with 12 bases left in between. CDR1 and CDR2 (germline): MDHEN, SYDVKM. This CDR3 is built from 16 residues. The CDR3 DNA reads TGTGCCAGCAGTTTATTTGGGACCCGAGGCACAGATACGCAGTATTTT. Its protein product is CASSLFGTRGTDTQYF.

This chain joins TRBV7-9 and TRBJ2-6; the D is unclear. Germline V gives CDR1 SEHNR, CDR2 FQNEAQ (reference sequence). V dropped 1 base and J dropped 6 bases, with 4 bases sitting between them. This CDR3 spans 13 amino acids. CDR3 in amino acids: CASSLGEANVLTF. The CDR3 bases are TGTGCCAGCAGCTTAGGGGAGGCCAACGTCCTGACTTTC.

This chain links TRBV4-1 with TRBJ1-1; D is unresolved. Trimming took off 1 base at V and 1 base at J, with 13 bases between the two ends. CDR3 length: 16 amino acids. Looked up from germline, CDR1 is MGHRA and CDR2 is YSYEKL. CDR3 residues: CASSQVARVENTEAFF. CDR3 nucleotide sequence: TGCGCCAGCAGCCAAGTCGCCCGGGTAGAGAACACTGAAGCTTTCTTT.

This chain uses TRBV6-5 with TRBJ2-7, with 9 bases that match TRBD1. V lost 4 bases and J lost 1; bases outside the gene matches: 8. Germline assignment: CDR1 MNHEY and CDR2 SVGAGI. The CDR3 runs to 16 residues. The CDR3 loop reads CASSFSTGTGSYEQYF. Here the CDR3 DNA reads TGTGCCAGCAGTTTCTCAACCGGGACAGGGTCCTACGAGCAGTACTTC.

The chain has TRBV7-9 and TRBJ1-2, with D unresolved. CDR1 is SEHNR and CDR2 is FQNEAQ in the germline V gene (reference sequence). V was trimmed by 5 bases and J by 2 bases, leaving 6 bases between them. The length of the CDR3 is 12 residues. The CDR3 is CASSLRNYGYTF. The CDR3 DNA reads as TGTGCCAGCAGCCTGAGAAACTATGGCTACACCTTC. Looking up the rest from reference TRBV7-9 and TRBJ1-2 gives the full variable domain: DTGVSQNPRHKITKRGQNVTFRCDPISEHNRLYWYRQTLGQGPEFLTYFQNEAQLEKSRLLSDRFSAERPKGSFSTLEIQRTEQGDSAMYLCASSLRNYGYTFGSGTRLTVV.

The V gene is TRBV4-1, the J gene TRBJ2-5; D remains unclear. Looked up from germline, CDR1 is MGHRA and CDR2 is YSYEKL. V shed 1 base and J shed 5 bases, with 14 bases lying between them. This CDR3 contains 15 residues. The CDR3 spells CASSQVLNWRETQYF. The DNA for the CDR3 is TGCGCCAGCAGCCAAGTGCTTAACTGGCGGGAGACCCAGTACTTC.

The chain links TRBV30 to TRBJ1-2; D ambiguous. Trimming removed 6 bases from V and 4 bases from J, with 9 bases in between. This CDR3 has 11 residues. Germline V CDR1 and CDR2: GTSNPN, SVGIG (reference sequence). The CDR3 loop reads CACLRIYGYTF. The CDR3, as DNA: TGTGCCTGCCTTAGGATCTATGGCTACACCTTC.

V is TRBV5-6 and J is TRBJ2-3, with 10 bases lining up with TRBD2. The CDR3 loop spans 16 amino acids. Per germline, CDR1 SGHDT and CDR2 YYEEEE. V trimming: 2 bases; J trimming: 4 bases; junction bases outside the gene matches: 7. This chain's CDR3 is CASSFGLAAPADTQYF. For the CDR3, the DNA is TGTGCCAGCAGCTTCGGACTAGCGGCACCCGCAGATACGCAGTATTTT.

In its sample, this clone was seen a few times. V gene TRBV7-9 combines with J gene TRBJ1-2; D remains unclear. CDR1 and CDR2 (germline): SEHNR, FQNEAQ (reference sequence). The V end lost 1 base, the J end lost 6 bases, and 12 bases lay between the germline ends. This CDR3 region has 14 residues. This chain's CDR3 is CASSLERRMHGYTF. In nucleotides, the CDR3 is TGTGCCAGCAGCTTAGAAAGGCGGATGCATGGCTACACCTTC. Variable domain in full (rest from reference TRBV7-9 and TRBJ1-2): DTGVSQNPRHKITKRGQNVTFRCDPISEHNRLYWYRQTLGQGPEFLTYFQNEAQLEKSRLLSDRFSAERPKGSFSTLEIQRTEQGDSAMYLCASSLERRMHGYTFGSGTRLTVV.

On this clone: Its ends do not fully match the called genes, so a read error is possible. The chain employs TRBV29-1 and TRBJ2-7, with a possible D match to TRBD1 (6 bases). The CDR3 is made up of 13 amino acids. Germline V gene data show CDR1 as SQVTM and CDR2 as ANQGSEA. The CDR3 bases are TGCAGCGTCGAAGGGACAAGACCCTACGAGCAGTACTTC. Translation gives CSVEGTRPYEQYF.

This rearrangement joins TRBV6-6 to TRBJ1-2; 10 bases map to TRBD1. The CDR3 is made up of 15 amino acids. V trimming: 6 bases; J trimming: 3 bases; junction bases outside the gene matches: 7. Germline V gene sequence: CDR1 MNHNY, CDR2 SVGAGI (reference sequence). The CDR3 DNA is TGTGCCAGCAGGCCGGACAGGGGGTGGTACTATGGCTACACCTTC. Amino acids: CASRPDRGWYYGYTF.

This clone has more than one count but fewer than ten. V usage is TRBV30 and J usage is TRBJ1-5; TRBD1 matches at 8 bases. V was pared by 3 bases and J by 5 bases, with 3 bases of the junction left unmatched. Germline CDR1 reads GTSNPN; CDR2 reads SVGIG (reference sequence). CDR3 length equals 13 residues. For the CDR3, the DNA is TGTGCCTGGAGCAAGACAGGGGATCAGCCCCAGCATTTT. It specifies CAWSKTGDQPQHF.

This clone has a handful of counts. The chain is built from TRBV6-5 and TRBJ1-1; no clear D gene. There are 14 residues in the CDR3. Germline assignment: CDR1 MNHEY and CDR2 SVGAGI. Trimming stripped 2 bases from V and 1 base from J, with 8 bases between. As DNA, the CDR3 is TGTGCCAGCAGTTACCCCCGGGGGAACACTGAAGCTTTCTTT. Translation: CASSYPRGNTEAFF.

This clone was counted only a few times. The rearrangement joins TRBV13 to TRBJ2-1; 8 bases map to TRBD2. The CDR3 sequence is 14 residues long. Germline V gene data show CDR1 as PRHDT and CDR2 as FYEKMQ (reference sequence). V shed 0 bases and J 11 bases; nucleotides not matched to a gene: 6. CDR3 DNA: TGTGCCAGCAGCTTAGGAGATCGGGGGGGAAAGCAGTTCTTC. As protein: CASSLGDRGGKQFF. Filled out from reference TRBV13 and TRBJ2-1, the complete variable domain reads AAGVIQSPRHLIKEKRETATLKCYPIPRHDTVYWYQQGPGQDPQFLISFYEKMQSDKGSIPDRFSAQQFSDYHSELNMSSLELGDSALYFCASSLGDRGGKQFFGPGTRLTVL.

The rearrangement uses TRBV6-5 and TRBJ2-7; D might be TRBD1 (6 bases). Germline lookup yields CDR1 MNHEY and CDR2 SVGAGI. V dropped 6 bases and J dropped 5 bases, with 17 bases sitting between them. The CDR3 is 14 residues long. The CDR3 coding sequence is TGTGCCAGCAGCCGCCGCAGCAGGGGCCACGAGCAGTACTTC. This gives the protein CASSRRSRGHEQYF.

This chain joins TRBV15 and TRBJ1-5; TRBD1 might be the D (5 bases). The CDR3 has 15 amino acids. V was clipped by 0 bases and J by 3 bases, with 9 bases between them. CDR1 is LNHNV, CDR2 YYDKDF, per germline (reference sequence). The CDR3 region has the DNA TGTGCCACCAGCAGAGAGGGGGGATTCAATCAGCCCCAGCATTTT. Residues: CATSREGGFNQPQHF.